The T cell receptor (beta chain) described here comes from a study of T cells after yellow fever vaccination. Comments on this clonotype: Its antigen remains unidentified.

The CDR3 has 14 residues. CDR1 WNHNN and CDR2 SYGVQD come from the germline V gene (reference sequence). J was trimmed by 9 bases and V by 0 bases; bases with no gene match: 1. The 5'RACE template-switching step produced TCR cDNA and added a universal primer site and UMIs. TCRdb passed the 5' RACE reads through MiXCR, listing each CDR3 protein once. Of under 300,000 distinct CDR3 sequences in the sample, 6.5% to 8.5% were seen once. Overall study results and limits: Secondary responses were weaker yet peaked faster, day 5 versus 15. Primary-vaccination clones mostly resurfaced post-booster (more than 95% CD4, 75% to 90% CD8). Abundant clonotypes (contaminants from the bulk population) could be present in FACS-sorted repertoires.

The chain recombines TRBV10-1 with TRBJ2-5, with 13 positions matching TRBD2. This receptor was obtained from a man under 40 who received the YFV17D yellow fever vaccine. This sample comprised CD4+ T cells sorted from PBMCs, obtained 15 days after the yellow fever booster vaccination. The DNA for the CDR3 is TGCGCCAGCAGTGAGTCCACTAGCGGGAGGGCCCAGTACTTC. Translated, it gives CASSESTSGRAQYF.